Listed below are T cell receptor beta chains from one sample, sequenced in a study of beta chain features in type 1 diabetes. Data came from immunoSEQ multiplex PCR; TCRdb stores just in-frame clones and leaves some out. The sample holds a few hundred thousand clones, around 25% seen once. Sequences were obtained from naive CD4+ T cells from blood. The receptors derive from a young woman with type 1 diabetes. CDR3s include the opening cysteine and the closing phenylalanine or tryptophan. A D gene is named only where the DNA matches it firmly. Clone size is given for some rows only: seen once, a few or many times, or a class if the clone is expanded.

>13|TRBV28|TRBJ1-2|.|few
TGTGCGGCCCGAGGGCGGAACAACTATGGCTACACCTTC
CAARGRNNYGYTF
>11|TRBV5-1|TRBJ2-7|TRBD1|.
TGCGCCAGCAGCCTGGACAGGGTGGCGTACTTC
CASSLDRVAYF
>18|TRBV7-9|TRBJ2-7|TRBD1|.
TGTGCCAGCAGCCCACAACCGGGACAGGGGGGTAGCTCCTACGAGCAGTACTTC
CASSPQPGQGGSSYEQYF
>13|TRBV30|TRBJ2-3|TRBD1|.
TGTGCCTGGAGTGTTCTCAGGGGGCAGACGCAGTATTTT
CAWSVLRGQTQYF
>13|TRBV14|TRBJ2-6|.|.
TGTGCCAGCAGCCAAGCCAGGGCCAACGTCCTGACTTTC
CASSQARANVLTF
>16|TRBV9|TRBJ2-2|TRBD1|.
TGTGCCAGCAGCCCCCGGACAGGGGTGTTTACCGGGGAGCTGTTTTTT
CASSPRTGVFTGELFF
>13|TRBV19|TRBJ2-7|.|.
TGTGCCAGTAGTCGAGGGAGGACCTACGAGCAGTACTTC
CASSRGRTYEQYF
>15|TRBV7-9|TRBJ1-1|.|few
TGTGCCAGCAGCGCCCGACAGGAAGGGGTCACTGAAGCTTTCTTT
CASSARQEGVTEAFF
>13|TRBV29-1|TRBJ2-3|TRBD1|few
TGCAGTTTACAGGGGCCTCTCACAGATACGCAGTATTTT
CSLQGPLTDTQYF
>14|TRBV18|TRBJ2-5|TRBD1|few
TGTGCCAGCTCCCCGGGACAGGGGTTAGAGACCCAGTACTTC
CASSPGQGLETQYF
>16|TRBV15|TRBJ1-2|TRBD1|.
TGTGCCACCAGCAGAGATGGTAGGGGGCGATGGAATGGCTACACCTTC
CATSRDGRGRWNGYTF
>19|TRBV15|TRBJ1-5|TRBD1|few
TGTGCCACCAGCAGAGATATGTTCTCGGACAGGGGGCTAAATCAGCCCCAGCATTTT
CATSRDMFSDRGLNQPQHF
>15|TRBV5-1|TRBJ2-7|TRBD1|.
TGCGCCAGCAGCCGACAGGGGAGGTCGGACTACGAGCAGTACTTC
CASSRQGRSDYEQYF
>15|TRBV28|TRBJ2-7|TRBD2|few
TGTGCCAGCAGTTTAACTAGCGGGATTTCCTACGAGCAGTACTTC
CASSLTSGISYEQYF
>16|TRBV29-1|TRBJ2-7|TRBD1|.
TGCAGCGTTGAAGAAGGGGATTGGGGACAGAGCTACGAGCAGTACTTC
CSVEEGDWGQSYEQYF
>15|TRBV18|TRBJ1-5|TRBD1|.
TGTGCCAGCTCACCATACAGGGGGCTGGATCAGCCCCAGCATTTT
CASSPYRGLDQPQHF
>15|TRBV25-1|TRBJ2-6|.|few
TGTGCCAGCAGTGAATTCAGGGCTGGGGCCAACGTCCTGACTTTC
CASSEFRAGANVLTF
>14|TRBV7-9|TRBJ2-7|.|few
TGTGCCAGCAGCTTAGGGGCCCAGACCTACGAGCAGTACTTC
CASSLGAQTYEQYF
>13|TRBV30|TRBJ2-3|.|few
TGTGCCTGGAACGGGGCTAGCGACCTCCCGCAGTATTTT
CAWNGASDLPQYF
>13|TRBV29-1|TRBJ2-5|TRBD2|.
TGCAGCGTTGCCAGCGGGAGTGGGGAGACCCAGTACTTC
CSVASGSGETQYF
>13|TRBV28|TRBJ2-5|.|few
TGTGCCAGCAGTTTATCGGGTGGGGAGACCCAGTACTTC
CASSLSGGETQYF